These T cell receptor beta chains were read from a single sample in a study of blood T cell repertoires in COVID-19. The repertoire was sequenced with immunoSEQ multiplex PCR; TCRdb's copy has only in-frame clones and lacks some. Found here are roughly 500,000 clones, roughly nine tenths of them singletons; the top ten hold approximately 8%. Sequencing was done on a sample of PBMCs or T cells enriched from blood (not recorded which). Every receptor here comes from a woman aged 55-75 years who had recovered from COVID-19. CDR3s include the opening cysteine and the closing phenylalanine or tryptophan. The D gene is left open where the match is weak. Clone size is stated in some rows and not others, as once, few, many or a class when expanded.

TRBV19	-	-	TRBJ1-5	CASRSSAAVRNQPQHF	TGTGCCAGTAGAAGTAGCGCGGCCGTACGCAATCAGCCCCAGCATTTT
TRBV30	-	TRBD1	TRBJ2-4	CAWSVRDRGAKNIQYF	TGTGCCTGGAGTGTCAGGGACAGGGGAGCAAAAAACATTCAGTACTTC
TRBV20-1	-	-	TRBJ1-1	CSASRVNTEAFF	TGCAGTGCTAGTCGGGTGAACACTGAAGCTTTCTTT
TRBV5-1	-	TRBD1	TRBJ1-1	CASSLTGGTEAFF	TGCGCCAGCAGCTTGACAGGGGGTACTGAAGCTTTCTTT
TRBV2	-	TRBD1	TRBJ2-1	CASHQTGGLINEQFF	TGTGCCAGCCACCAGACAGGGGGCTTGATCAATGAGCAGTTCTTC
TRBV18	-	-	TRBJ2-3	CASSPDSTDTQYF	TGTGCCAGCTCACCGGACTCCACAGATACGCAGTATTTT
TRBV5-1	-	-	TRBJ1-1	CASNSLQARGTEAFF	TGCGCCAGCAACTCCCTACAGGCTAGGGGGACTGAAGCTTTCTTT
TRBV14	few	TRBD1	TRBJ2-1	CASSQELWGQGNDEQFF	TGTGCCAGCAGCCAGGAATTGTGGGGACAGGGTAACGATGAGCAGTTCTTC
TRBV6-5	-	-	TRBJ1-6	CASSWSLLHNSPLHF	TGTGCCAGCAGTTGGAGCCTGCTCCATAATTCACCCCTCCACTTT
TRBV5-4	-	TRBD1	TRBJ1-1	CASRPRDRGEAFF	TGTGCCAGCAGACCTCGGGACAGGGGAGAAGCTTTCTTT
TRBV10-3	-	-	TRBJ1-3	CATGAGGGNTIYF	TGTGCCACTGGGGCTGGAGGGGGAAACACCATATATTTT
TRBV20-1	-	-	TRBJ2-5	CSASRVYQETQYF	TGCAGTGCTAGTAGAGTGTACCAAGAGACCCAGTACTTC
TRBV30	-	-	TRBJ1-3	CAWRPGGSGNTIYF	TGTGCCTGGCGTCCCGGGGGCTCTGGAAACACCATATATTTT
TRBV7-9	-	TRBD1	TRBJ1-2	CASSHSAGQGNYGYTF	TGTGCCAGCAGCCACTCGGCGGGACAGGGCAACTATGGCTACACCTTC
TRBV11-2	-	TRBD1	TRBJ1-6	CATRTGGNSPLHF	TGTGCCACCCGGACAGGGGGGAATTCACCCCTCCACTTT
TRBV7-2	-	-	TRBJ2-5	CASSPRGVGETQYF	TGTGCCAGCAGTCCCAGGGGGGTGGGGGAGACCCAGTACTTC
TRBV2	-	-	TRBJ1-3	CASRPGGVGDTIYF	TGTGCCAGCAGACCCGGTGGGGTCGGGGACACCATATATTTT
TRBV9	-	TRBD1	TRBJ1-6	CASSGQGAFNSPLHF	TGTGCCAGCAGCGGACAGGGGGCCTTTAATTCACCCCTCCACTTT
TRBV2	-	TRBD1	TRBJ1-2	CASSEAGIRDRQNYGYTF	TGTGCCAGCAGTGAAGCCGGGATTAGGGACAGGCAAAACTATGGCTACACCTTC
TRBV2	-	TRBD1	TRBJ1-5	CASQGTGNQPQHF	TGTGCCAGTCAGGGGACAGGCAATCAGCCCCAGCATTTT
TRBV6-1	-	-	TRBJ1-3	CASSEGQSSGNTIYF	TGTGCCAGCAGTGAAGGACAGAGCTCTGGAAACACCATATATTTT
TRBV6-6	-	-	TRBJ1-4	CASSGGGRTEKLFF	TGTGCCAGCAGCGGCGGGGGAAGAACTGAAAAACTGTTTTTT
TRBV10-3	few	-	TRBJ1-1	CAISVTPRQDTEAFF	TGTGCCATCAGTGTAACACCGCGACAAGACACTGAAGCTTTCTTT
TRBV7-9	-	TRBD1	TRBJ1-4	CASSQTGLATNEKLFF	TGTGCCAGCAGTCAGACAGGGCTTGCAACTAATGAAAAACTGTTTTTT
TRBV2	once	-	TRBJ2-1	CASRSQGTYNEQFF	TGTGCCAGCAGGAGCCAGGGGACCTACAATGAGCAGTTCTTC
TRBV5-1	-	-	TRBJ1-1	CASSAQGPNTEAFF	TGCGCCAGCAGCGCACAGGGACCGAACACTGAAGCTTTCTTT
TRBV11-2	-	TRBD1	TRBJ1-1	CASSSTRDSNTEAFF	TGTGCCAGCAGTTCGACCCGGGACAGCAACACTGAAGCTTTCTTT
TRBV5-4	-	-	TRBJ2-2	CASSLQGANTGELFF	TGTGCCAGCAGCCTACAGGGCGCGAACACCGGGGAGCTGTTTTTT
TRBV5-4	once	TRBD1	TRBJ2-2	CASSRGQGTGELFF	TGTGCCAGCAGCCGGGGACAGGGGACCGGGGAGCTGTTTTTT
TRBV25-1	-	TRBD2	TRBJ2-3	CASSGGRGDTDTQYF	TGTGCCAGCAGTGGCGGGCGGGGGGACACAGATACGCAGTATTTT
TRBV28	-	-	TRBJ2-2	CASSLLNTGELFF	TGTGCCAGCAGTCTTCTAAACACCGGGGAGCTGTTTTTT
TRBV4-1	-	-	TRBJ1-5	CASSRILGQQNQPQHF	TGCGCCAGCAGCCGAATCCTCGGACAGCAAAATCAGCCCCAGCATTTT
TRBV2	once	TRBD1	TRBJ1-5	CASGTGRSNQPQHF	TGTGCCAGCGGGACAGGCCGTAGCAATCAGCCCCAGCATTTT
TRBV4-1	-	-	TRBJ2-1	CASSHNWFEQFF	TGCGCCAGCAGCCATAACTGGTTTGAGCAGTTCTTC
TRBV27	-	TRBD1	TRBJ2-2	CASSSYRGPGTGELFF	TGTGCCAGCAGTTCATACAGGGGGCCGGGGACCGGGGAGCTGTTTTTT
TRBV7-9	-	TRBD1	TRBJ1-2	CASSPQGKVYGYTF	TGTGCCAGCAGCCCACAGGGGAAGGTCTATGGCTACACCTTC
TRBV6-5	-	-	TRBJ1-4	CASKKPTATNEKLFF	TGTGCCAGCAAAAAACCGACTGCAACTAATGAAAAACTGTTTTTT
TRBV6-5	-	-	TRBJ1-1	CASSYTTVNTEAFF	TGTGCCAGCAGTTATACGACAGTGAACACTGAAGCTTTCTTT
TRBV7-9	-	TRBD1	TRBJ1-2	CASSFRDRGNYGYTF	TGTGCCAGCAGCTTCCGGGACAGGGGGAACTATGGCTACACCTTC
TRBV29-1	-	-	TRBJ1-5	CSVDRGVSNQPQHF	TGCAGCGTTGACCGGGGGGTTAGCAATCAGCCCCAGCATTTT
TRBV5-1	-	TRBD2	TRBJ2-6	CATSRGGISGANVLTF	TGCGCCACCTCTCGCGGGGGGATCTCTGGGGCCAACGTCCTGACTTTC
TRBV19	-	-	TRBJ1-5	CASTPWQGPNQPQHF	TGTGCCAGTACCCCCTGGCAGGGGCCGAATCAGCCCCAGCATTTT
TRBV7-8	-	TRBD1	TRBJ2-7	CASSPGTGRSYEQYF	TGTGCCAGCAGCCCAGGGACAGGTCGCTCCTACGAGCAGTACTTC
TRBV27	-	-	TRBJ1-6	CASSFPPARGHNSPLHF	TGTGCCAGCAGTTTTCCCCCGGCCAGGGGCCATAATTCACCCCTCCACTTT
TRBV2	-	-	TRBJ1-2	CASSAKRGGSGGYTF	TGTGCCAGCAGTGCTAAGCGGGGGGGGAGCGGAGGCTACACCTTC